The 19 T cell receptor beta chains below were found in one sample sequenced in a study of cytomegalovirus exposure and HLA in healthy donors. The table came from immunoSEQ multiplex PCR; TCRdb's copy has only in-frame clones and leaves some out. The sample records about 220,000 clones, over 80% being singletons. The sequencing sample was made of PBMCs. Source of these receptors: a woman aged 18-30 years in good health and CMV-seronegative.

The chain combines TRBV5-1 with TRBJ2-1, with TRBD2 identical over 7 bases. CDR3 length: 14 amino acids. Trimming at V came to 1 base and at J to 6 bases, leaving 4 bases not matched to a gene. Germline loops: CDR1 SGHRS, CDR2 YFSETQ. This CDR3 reads CASSLSGVGNEQFF. The CDR3 region has the DNA TGCGCCAGCAGCTTGAGCGGGGTTGGCAATGAGCAGTTCTTC.

The chain combines TRBV2 with TRBJ2-2; tentative D call: TRBD1 (5 bases). Germline CDR1 is SNHLY and CDR2 is FYNNEI. This CDR3 spans 16 amino acids. Trimming removed 7 bases from V and 0 bases from J, with 15 bases in between. The CDR3 reads CASTRQPLTNTGELFF. For the CDR3, the DNA is TGTGCCAGCACTCGACAGCCTTTGACGAACACCGGGGAGCTGTTTTTT.

This chain connects TRBV19 to TRBJ1-3, with D possibly matching TRBD1 (5 bases). Germline loops: CDR1 LNHDA, CDR2 SQIVND (reference sequence). This CDR3 has 15 residues. V was trimmed by 4 bases and J by 3 bases, leaving 13 bases between them. CDR3 in DNA: TGTGCCAGTAGTACGGGCGGGACGTTTGGAAACACCATATATTTT. As protein: CASSTGGTFGNTIYF. The complete variable domain, with remaining parts taken from reference TRBV19 and TRBJ1-3, reads DGGITQSPKYLFRKEGQNVTLSCEQNLNHDAMYWYRQDPGQGLRLIYYSQIVNDFQKGDIAEGYSVSREKKESFPLTVTSAQKNPTAFYLCASSTGGTFGNTIYFGEGSWLTVV.

The rearrangement links TRBV9 to TRBJ1-5, with TRBD1 as a possible D gene (5 bases). Germline V lookup: CDR1 SGDLS, CDR2 YYNGEE. V lost 4 bases and J 3 bases, leaving 14 bases between the germline ends. The CDR3 contains 15 residues. The CDR3 nucleotides are TGTGCCAGCAGCCCCCGGGGGGGGTACAATCAGCCCCAGCATTTT. This encodes CASSPRGGYNQPQHF.

This sequence joins TRBV15 and TRBJ2-7; 7 bases fit TRBD2. In germline, CDR1 is LNHNV, CDR2 YYDKDF (reference sequence). V lost 5 bases and J lost 3; bases outside the gene matches: 7. This CDR3 region has 14 residues. CDR3 nucleotides: TGTGCCACCAGCCGGGCGGGAGACTACTACGAGCAGTACTTC. This encodes CATSRAGDYYEQYF.

This chain joins TRBV30 and TRBJ1-1, with a possible D match to TRBD1 (6 bases). The CDR3 spans 15 residues. The germline gives CDR1 GTSNPN, CDR2 SVGIG (reference sequence). Trimming took off 1 base at V and 0 bases at J, with 12 bases between the two ends. The CDR3 reads CAWSGGTPMNTEAFF. CDR3 DNA: TGTGCCTGGAGTGGGGGGACACCCATGAACACTGAAGCTTTCTTT.

This chain connects TRBV10-3 to TRBJ1-1, with D possibly matching TRBD1 (5 bases). CDR1 is ENHRY and CDR2 is SYGVKD in the germline V gene. This CDR3 region has 15 residues. V was cut by 0 bases and J by 4 bases, with 12 bases left in between. The CDR3 DNA reads TGTGCCATCAGTGAGTCGTTGGGGGGTCTCACTGAAGCTTTCTTT. Amino acids: CAISESLGGLTEAFF.

The CDR3 spells CASSVAASGSQETQYF. The CDR3 bases are TGTGCCAGCAGCGTAGCGGCTAGCGGGAGCCAAGAGACCCAGTACTTC. The genes are TRBV9 and TRBJ2-5; the match to TRBD2 covers 10 bases. V shed 0 bases, J shed 1 base, and the junction held 3 bases outside the gene matches. The CDR3 has 16 residues. Germline assignment: CDR1 SGDLS and CDR2 YYNGEE.

This clone came up a few times. The chain recombines TRBV27 with TRBJ1-2; the match to TRBD1 covers 7 bases. Trimming cost V 5 bases and J 7 bases; bases outside gene matches: 10. There are 14 residues in the CDR3. Per the germline V gene, CDR1 is MNHEY and CDR2 is SMNVEV (reference sequence). The CDR3 loop reads CASSPRTGMGGYTF. The CDR3, as DNA: TGTGCCAGCAGTCCAAGGACAGGAATGGGTGGCTACACCTTC.

In DNA, the CDR3 is TGCAGCGTTGCAACAGGGGGGGACACTGAAGCTTTCTTT. Residues: CSVATGGDTEAFF. The V call is TRBV29-1, the J call TRBJ1-1, with 8 bases fitting TRBD1. Germline V lookup: CDR1 SQVTM, CDR2 ANQGSEA. The V gene end was trimmed by 4 bases and the J gene end by 3 bases; junction bases not matched to a gene: 4. The CDR3 contains 13 residues. The full variable domain, rest sourced from reference TRBV29-1 and TRBJ1-1, is SAVISQKPSRDICQRGTSLTIQCQVDSQVTMMFWYRQQPGQSLTLIATANQGSEATYESGFVIDKFPISRPNLTFSTLTVSNMSPEDSSIYLCSVATGGDTEAFFGQGTRLTVV.

The rearrangement uses TRBV5-1 and TRBJ1-6, with 7 bases fitting TRBD1. The germline gives CDR1 SGHRS, CDR2 YFSETQ. V shed 4 bases and J 10 bases; nucleotides not matched to a gene: 8. The CDR3 is made up of 14 amino acids. This CDR3 is CASSADRAGSPLHF. The CDR3 region has the DNA TGCGCCAGCAGCGCCGACAGGGCGGGGTCACCCCTCCACTTT.

The rearrangement links TRBV28 to TRBJ2-7, with 9 bases identical to TRBD2. CDR1 and CDR2 from the germline V gene are MDHEN and SYDVKM. Germline trimming cut 6 bases from V and 2 bases from J; bases unmatched to any gene: 11. The CDR3 is 16 residues long. The CDR3 DNA is TGTGCCAGCAGCTCACCGACTAGCGGAGCTGCCTACGAGCAGTACTTC. Translation: CASSSPTSGAAYEQYF.

This chain links TRBV28 with TRBJ1-3, with no clear D. The germline V gene has CDR1 MDHEN and CDR2 SYDVKM. V dropped 4 bases and J dropped 0 bases, with 13 bases sitting between them. The CDR3 covers 16 residues. DNA of the CDR3: TGTGCCAGCAGTTCTTACACGACTGTCTCTGGAAACACCATATATTTT. Amino acid sequence: CASSSYTTVSGNTIYF.

V usage is TRBV6-6 and J usage is TRBJ1-2, with 12 bases aligning to TRBD1. Germline CDR1 MNHNY, CDR2 SVGAGI (reference sequence). V lost 7 bases and J lost 6; bases outside the gene matches: 9. CDR3 length: 15 residues. DNA of the CDR3: TGTGCCAGCACCCCTCCGGGACAGGGGGCGGATGGCTACACCTTC. Its protein is CASTPPGQGADGYTF.

The rearrangement joins TRBV25-1 to TRBJ2-1, with TRBD2 identical over 7 bases. Trimming took 2 bases from V and 2 from J; bases not matched to a gene: 6. From germline, CDR1 is MGHDK and CDR2 SYGVNS. The CDR3 is made up of 16 amino acids. CDR3: CASSESSGGAYNEQFF. In nucleotides, the CDR3 is TGTGCCAGCAGTGAAAGCTCGGGAGGAGCCTACAATGAGCAGTTCTTC.

CDR3: CASRSLNEQFF. The CDR3 nucleotides read TGTGCCAGCAGATCCCTGAATGAGCAGTTCTTC. The chain links TRBV27 to TRBJ2-1; D not certain. The CDR3 contains 11 residues. CDR1 and CDR2 (germline): MNHEY, SMNVEV (reference sequence). The ends were cut back, 6 bases at V and 7 bases at J, with 7 bases in the middle.

The chain employs TRBV5-1 and TRBJ2-7; 14 bases agree with TRBD2. The trim removed 4 bases at V and 3 bases at J, leaving 6 bases unmatched. The germline V gene encodes CDR1 SGHRS and CDR2 YFSETQ. The CDR3 runs 16 residues. The CDR3 region is CASSGSGTSGSYEQYF. CDR3 in DNA: TGCGCCAGCAGCGGGTCCGGGACTAGCGGGAGCTACGAGCAGTACTTC.

This rearrangement joins TRBV5-5 to TRBJ2-1, with D unresolved. V lost 4 bases to trimming and J lost 4 bases, with 12 bases between them. In germline, CDR1 is SGHKS, CDR2 YYEKEE (reference sequence). This CDR3 is 14 amino acids long. CDR3 protein: CASSPSASYNEQFF. In DNA, the CDR3 is TGTGCCAGCAGCCCAAGCGCGTCTTACAATGAGCAGTTCTTC.

In regard to this clone: Different DNA sequences within this sample yield the same CDR3. The genes are TRBV30 and TRBJ2-7; a possible D gene is TRBD1 (7 bases). The germline gives CDR1 GTSNPN, CDR2 SVGIG (reference sequence). Trimming stripped 7 bases from V and 3 bases from J, with 13 bases between. The CDR3 totals 12 residues. This CDR3 is CASHQGGYEQYF. CDR3 sequence (DNA): TGTGCCTCTCACCAGGGGGGCTACGAGCAGTACTTC.